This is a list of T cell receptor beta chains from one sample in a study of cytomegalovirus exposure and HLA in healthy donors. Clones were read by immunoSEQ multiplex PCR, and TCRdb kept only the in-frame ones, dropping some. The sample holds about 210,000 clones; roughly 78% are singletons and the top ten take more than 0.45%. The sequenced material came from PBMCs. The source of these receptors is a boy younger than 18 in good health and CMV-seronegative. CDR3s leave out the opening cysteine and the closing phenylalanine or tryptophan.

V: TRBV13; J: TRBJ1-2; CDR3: ASSLGSDRALPYGYT
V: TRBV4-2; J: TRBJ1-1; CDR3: ASSARVGATEAF
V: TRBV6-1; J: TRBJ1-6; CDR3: ATLTVYNSPLH
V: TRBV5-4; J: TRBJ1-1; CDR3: ASSPLPTGNTEAF
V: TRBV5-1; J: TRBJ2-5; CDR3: ASSRSGTSGGAEETQY
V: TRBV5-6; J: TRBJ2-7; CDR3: ASSLRFLREY
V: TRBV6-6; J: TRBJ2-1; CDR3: ASSLLAGDNEQF
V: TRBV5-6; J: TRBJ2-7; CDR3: ASSLGEGYEQY
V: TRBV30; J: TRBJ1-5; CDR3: AWNTLGNQPQH
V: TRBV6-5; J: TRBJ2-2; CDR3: ASSYSRRGGELF
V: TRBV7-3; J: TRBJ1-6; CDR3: ASSLGTANSPLH
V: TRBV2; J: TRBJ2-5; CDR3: ASRGGLALRGTQY
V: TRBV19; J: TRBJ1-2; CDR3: ASSLTGGDYGYT
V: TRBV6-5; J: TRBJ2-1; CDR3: ASSYLQGNEQF
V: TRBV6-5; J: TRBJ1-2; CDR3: ASSRDRDYGYT
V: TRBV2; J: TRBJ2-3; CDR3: ASSAHPAQY
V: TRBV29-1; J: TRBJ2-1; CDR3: SVIGRKDRDNEQF
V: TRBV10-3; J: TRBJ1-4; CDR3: AISEGPGQGTEKLF
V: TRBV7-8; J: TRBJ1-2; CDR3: ASSSLGQNNYGYT
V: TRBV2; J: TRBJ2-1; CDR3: ASSFGREVSLSRF
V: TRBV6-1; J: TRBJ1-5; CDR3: ASSVSKGQPQH
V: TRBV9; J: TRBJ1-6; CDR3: ASSVGTGGRSPLH
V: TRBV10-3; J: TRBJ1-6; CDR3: AISERSGTGCH
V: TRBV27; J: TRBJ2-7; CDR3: ASSLTGREQY
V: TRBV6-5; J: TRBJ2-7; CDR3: ASRSQVSSYEQY
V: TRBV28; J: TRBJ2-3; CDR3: ASFVSGTDTQY
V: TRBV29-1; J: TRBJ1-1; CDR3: SVEVEDRPDFEAF
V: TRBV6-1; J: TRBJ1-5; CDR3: ASSELEEGGQPQH